This TCR beta chain derives from a study of shared clonotypes between healthy human individuals. TCRdb's table, derived via immunoSEQ multiplex PCR, lists solely in-frame clones and lacks some. The data show roughly 1.5 million clones, with approximately 98% seen just once and about 0.45% held by the top ten. The receptor's source is a man aged 25-40 years in good health. Sequencing input: naive CD4+ T cells sorted from blood. The subset denotes: CD45RA+ positively selected.

CDR3 sequence reads: CASTDRGLAGVEQFF. CDR3 in DNA: TGTGCCAGCACCGACAGGGGACTCGCTGGGGTTGAGCAGTTCTTC. The chain joins TRBV2 to TRBJ2-1; TRBD1 aligns across 8 bases. Germline values: CDR1 SNHLY, CDR2 FYNNEI. The CDR3 has 15 residues. The J segment lost 9 bases and the V segment lost 7 bases, leaving 14 bases of the junction unmatched.